One TCR beta chain is described in this entry. Its antigen is as yet unknown. PCR was performed using 60 Vbeta and 13 Jbeta primers. The assay was immunoSEQ multiplex PCR, and TCRdb's table has in-frame clones only and misses some. The sample comprises around 200,000 clones, around four fifths of which are singletons, and 1.5% to 2% rests with the top ten. The germline V gene has CDR1 SGHRS and CDR2 YFSETQ. After removal of 3 bases from V and 5 bases from J, the junction contained 5 bases not matched to a gene. This CDR3 contains 14 residues. This specimen belongs to a study of cytomegalovirus exposure and HLA in healthy donors. The wider study: As an earlier analysis found, about 190 million T cells yielded about 120 million unique TCR beta sequences. Study-wide findings and caveats: The study recorded 150 to 200 TCR beta chains that were cytomegalovirus-associated. TCR beta V segments were, for the most part, productive about 87% or about 30% of the time in an earlier analysis.

This sequence was found in a man aged 50 to 59 in good health and CMV-seronegative. Sample: PBMCs. V and J are TRBV5-1 and TRBJ2-7, with TRBD1 identical over 10 bases. The CDR3 here is CASSSDRGFNEQYF. Here the CDR3 DNA reads TGCGCCAGCAGCTCGGACAGGGGGTTCAACGAGCAGTACTTC.